Listed below are T cell receptor beta chains from one sample, sequenced in a study of T cells of healthy individuals. TCRdb reprocessed the 5' RACE reads with MiXCR, giving one entry per CDR3 protein. The data show 95,000 to 100,000 distinct CDR3 sequences, approximately 16% seen once. Receptors were obtained from a human donor in good health. The CDR3 runs from the conserved cysteine through the conserved F or W. The D gene is left open where the match is weak. The listing skips clone size in some rows; elsewhere it reads once, few, many or a size class.

J | size | D | V | DNA | CDR3
TRBJ2-5 | few | NA | TRBV5-6 | TGTGCCAGCAGCTTGAATCGAGTGTGGCTATTC | CASSLNRVWLF
TRBJ2-7 | NA | TRBD2 | TRBV7-2 | TGTGCCAGCAGCTTTCTTACTAGCGGGAGACCCTACGAGCAGTACTTC | CASSFLTSGRPYEQYF
TRBJ2-7 | many | NA | TRBV4-3 | TGCGCCAGCAGCCCCACTGGCTCCTACGAGCAGTACTTC | CASSPTGSYEQYF
TRBJ1-2 | NA | NA | TRBV24-1 | TGTGCCACCAGTGAAACGACGGACTATGGCTACACCTTC | CATSETTDYGYTF
TRBJ2-5 | few | NA | TRBV20-1 | TGCAGTGCTAGTGAGCCCGGGCAGGAGACCCAGTACTTC | CSASEPGQETQYF
TRBJ2-1 | few | NA | TRBV4-3 | TGCGCCAGCAGCCAAGATCCTGGGGTTATTGAGCAGTTCTTC | CASSQDPGVIEQFF
TRBJ1-1 | few | TRBD1 | TRBV20-1 | TGCAGTGCTAACGACAGGGGGATCATGAACACTGAAGCTTTCTTT | CSANDRGIMNTEAFF
TRBJ1-1 | NA | NA | TRBV7-2 | TGTGCCAGCAGCTTAGGTTCGGGGATGAACACTGAAGCTTTCTTT | CASSLGSGMNTEAFF
TRBJ1-6 | many | NA | TRBV7-9 | TGTGCCAGCAGCTTAGCGGACTGGGGGGCCAATAATTCACCCCTCCACTTT | CASSLADWGANNSPLHF
TRBJ1-2 | few | NA | TRBV30 | TGTGCCTGGAGTGTAGGGGGGGGGGCGGACTATGGCTACACCTTC | CAWSVGGGADYGYTF
TRBJ2-4 | few | TRBD1 | TRBV7-2 | TGTGCCAGCAGCCCTAGGACAGGGGACTCCAAAAACATTCAGTACTTC | CASSPRTGDSKNIQYF
TRBJ2-7 | many | NA | TRBV20-1 | TGCAGGCCTCAGACAGAAGGCCACGAGCAGTACTTC | CRPQTEGHEQYF
TRBJ1-2 | few | NA | TRBV4-3 | TGCGCCAGCAGCCAAGCTGGTTACGAGACCTATGGCTACACCTTC | CASSQAGYETYGYTF
TRBJ1-2 | few | NA | TRBV24-1 | TGTGCCACCAGTGACCACTCCTCGACCGCGGTCTATGGCTACACCTTC | CATSDHSSTAVYGYTF
TRBJ1-3 | NA | NA | TRBV7-9 | TGTGCCAGCAGCCACGGGGCCTTCCACCTCTCTGGAAACACCATATATTTT | CASSHGAFHLSGNTIYF
TRBJ2-7 | NA | TRBD2 | TRBV6-5 | TGTGCCAGCAGTTACTCGAGGGCTAGCGGCCTTTCCTACGAGCAGTACTTC | CASSYSRASGLSYEQYF
TRBJ2-5 | many | TRBD1 | TRBV18 | TGTGCCAGCTCACCCGGGACAGGAGGTTTGGGGACCCAGTACTTC | CASSPGTGGLGTQYF
TRBJ1-2 | NA | TRBD1 | TRBV14 | TGTGCCAGCAGCCAAGACCTCAGGGGGAGAGATGGCTACACCTTC | CASSQDLRGRDGYTF
TRBJ1-2 | many | TRBD1 | TRBV7-9 | TGTGCCAGCACCTCGACAGGGGACGGCGGTGGCTACACCTTC | CASTSTGDGGGYTF
TRBJ2-5 | few | NA | TRBV6-2/TRBV6-3 | TGTGCCAGCAGTTACTACTGGGACAATCAAGAGACCCAGTACTTC | CASSYYWDNQETQYF
TRBJ2-7 | many | NA | TRBV7-9 | TGTGCCAGCAGCTTAAGGCTCCAGAGCACCTATAACGAGCAGTACTTC | CASSLRLQSTYNEQYF
TRBJ2-3 | few | NA | TRBV19 | TGTGCCAGTACGGGTACAAGGCAGCAGTATTTT | CASTGTRQQYF
TRBJ2-1 | NA | NA | TRBV12-3/TRBV12-4 | TGTGCCAGCACCCTTCGGGATGAGCAGTTCTTC | CASTLRDEQFF
TRBJ1-1 | many | NA | TRBV12-3/TRBV12-4 | TGTGCCAGCAGTTACCCAGAGACTGAAGCTTTCTTT | CASSYPETEAFF
TRBJ1-5 | NA | TRBD1 | TRBV28 | TGTGCCAGCAGTCCCCCGGACAGGGGCAATCAGCCCCAGCATTTT | CASSPPDRGNQPQHF
TRBJ2-7 | many | NA | TRBV27 | TGTGCCAGCAACCCCCCGGGCCACGAGCAGTACTTC | CASNPPGHEQYF
TRBJ2-2 | few | NA | TRBV6-2/TRBV6-3 | TGTGCCAGCAGTGCTGGGACGGACACCGGGGAGCTGTTTTTT | CASSAGTDTGELFF